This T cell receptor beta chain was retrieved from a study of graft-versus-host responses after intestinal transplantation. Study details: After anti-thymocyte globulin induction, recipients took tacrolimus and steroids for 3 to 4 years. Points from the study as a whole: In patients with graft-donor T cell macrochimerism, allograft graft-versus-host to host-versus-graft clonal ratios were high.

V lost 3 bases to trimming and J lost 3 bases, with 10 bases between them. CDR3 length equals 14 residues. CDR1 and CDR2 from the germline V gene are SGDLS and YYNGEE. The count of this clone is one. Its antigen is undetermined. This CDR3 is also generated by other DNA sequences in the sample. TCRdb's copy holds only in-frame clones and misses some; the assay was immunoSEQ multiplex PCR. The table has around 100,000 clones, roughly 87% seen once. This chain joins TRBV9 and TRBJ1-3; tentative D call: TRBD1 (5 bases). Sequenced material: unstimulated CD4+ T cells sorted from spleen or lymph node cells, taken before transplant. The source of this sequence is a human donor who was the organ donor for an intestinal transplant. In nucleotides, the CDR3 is TGTGCCAGCAGCGCCTCCGGGGGTGGAAACACCATATATTTT. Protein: CASSASGGGNTIYF.